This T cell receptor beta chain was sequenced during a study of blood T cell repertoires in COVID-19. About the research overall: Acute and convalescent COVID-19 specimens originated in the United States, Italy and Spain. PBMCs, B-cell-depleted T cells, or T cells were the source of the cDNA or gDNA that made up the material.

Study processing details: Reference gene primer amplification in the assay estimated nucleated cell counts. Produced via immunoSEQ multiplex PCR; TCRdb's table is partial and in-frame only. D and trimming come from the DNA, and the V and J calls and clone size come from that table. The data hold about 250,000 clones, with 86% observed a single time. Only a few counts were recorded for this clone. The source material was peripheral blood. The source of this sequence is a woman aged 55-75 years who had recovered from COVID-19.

The CDR3 reads CASSLAGWQPQHF. The DNA of the CDR3 is TGTGCCAGCAGTTTGGCAGGGTGGCAGCCCCAGCATTTT. The chain is built from TRBV27 and TRBJ1-5, with a possible D match to TRBD1 (5 bases). Germline CDR1 is MNHEY and CDR2 is SMNVEV (reference sequence). Trimming took off 3 bases at V and 7 bases at J, with 10 bases between the two ends. The CDR3 length is 13 residues.